These T cell receptor beta chains were read from a single sample in a study of CD8 T cells in ankylosing spondylitis. TCRdb called the 5' RACE reads again in MiXCR, with one record for every CDR3 protein. The sample consists of roughly 120,000 distinct CDR3 sequences, roughly 15% of them appearing once. Material: blood, either unsorted or a sorted T cell fraction (not recorded which). The receptors here all came from a female donor with ankylosing spondylitis or in good health (not recorded which). Each CDR3 is given with its conserved first and last residue. The size field is filled for only some rows; it gives once, few, many or a size class.

CDR3 length: 16
V gene: TRBV7-2
clone size: -
CDR3 protein: CASSLASSSGANVLTF

CDR3 length: 16
V gene: TRBV5-1
clone size: -
CDR3 protein: CASSSGTSGRWDEQFF

CDR3 length: 14
V gene: TRBV10-3
clone size: many
CDR3 protein: CAIRGTSHTGELFF

CDR3 length: 15
V gene: TRBV18
clone size: -
CDR3 protein: CAGSRAGSSSYEQYF

CDR3 length: 13
V gene: TRBV5-1
clone size: many
CDR3 protein: CASSSEGDYEQYF

CDR3 length: 13
V gene: TRBV20-1
clone size: few
CDR3 protein: CSGRDPGTGEQFF

CDR3 length: 15
V gene: TRBV29-1
clone size: few
CDR3 protein: CSVEASGGQYNEQFF

CDR3 length: 15
V gene: TRBV10-3
clone size: many
CDR3 protein: CAISESNTGSQPQHF

CDR3 length: 16
V gene: TRBV11-1
clone size: -
CDR3 protein: CASSLAGTPLWGEQFF

CDR3 length: 14
V gene: TRBV6-1
clone size: -
CDR3 protein: CASSIFRTGNGYTF

CDR3 length: 15
V gene: TRBV5-1
clone size: -
CDR3 protein: CASIRGATNTGELFF

CDR3 length: 15
V gene: TRBV5-1
clone size: few
CDR3 protein: CASSSPGQGYNEQFF

CDR3 length: 14
V gene: TRBV20-1
clone size: many
CDR3 protein: CSASGDRDTDTQYF

CDR3 length: 17
V gene: TRBV7-2
clone size: many
CDR3 protein: CASSLAHPTRTNYEQYF

CDR3 length: 13
V gene: TRBV20-1
clone size: few
CDR3 protein: CSASGTGGLPQHF

CDR3 length: 14
V gene: TRBV20-1
clone size: -
CDR3 protein: CSAMGRGGTGELFF

CDR3 length: 13
V gene: TRBV7-9
clone size: many
CDR3 protein: CASSFGPNTEAFF

CDR3 length: 15
V gene: TRBV5-1
clone size: few
CDR3 protein: CASSLELADYNEQFF

CDR3 length: 14
V gene: TRBV2
clone size: few
CDR3 protein: CASTDRLSTDTQYF

CDR3 length: 13
V gene: TRBV12-3/TRBV12-4
clone size: -
CDR3 protein: CASSSSGDQPQHF

CDR3 length: 13
V gene: TRBV28
clone size: -
CDR3 protein: CASGPGQVNGYTF

CDR3 length: 15
V gene: TRBV7-2
clone size: -
CDR3 protein: CASSSHGIHADTQYF

CDR3 length: 13
V gene: TRBV28
clone size: -
CDR3 protein: CASSGGQGAMLRF

CDR3 length: 15
V gene: TRBV7-3
clone size: few
CDR3 protein: CASSLGERGSETQYF

CDR3 length: 13
V gene: TRBV30
clone size: few
CDR3 protein: CASVAGVYNEQFF

CDR3 length: 16
V gene: TRBV11-2
clone size: few
CDR3 protein: CASSLEASGILNTQYF

CDR3 length: 12
V gene: TRBV10-3
clone size: many
CDR3 protein: CAISGSWNEQFF

CDR3 length: 12
V gene: TRBV29-1
clone size: -
CDR3 protein: CSVNRGTGELFF

CDR3 length: 14
V gene: TRBV20-1
clone size: few
CDR3 protein: CSAQGQMLTGELFF

CDR3 length: 15
V gene: TRBV5-1
clone size: -
CDR3 protein: CASSLEAGYNYGYTF

CDR3 length: 17
V gene: TRBV19
clone size: -
CDR3 protein: CASSVGTGFSGANVLTF

CDR3 length: 15
V gene: TRBV6-1
clone size: many
CDR3 protein: CASRRLADSYNEQFF

CDR3 length: 12
V gene: TRBV11-2
clone size: few
CDR3 protein: CASSLTGETQYF

CDR3 length: 13
V gene: TRBV7-2
clone size: few
CDR3 protein: CASTRTVTGELFF

CDR3 length: 14
V gene: TRBV5-1
clone size: few
CDR3 protein: CASSLTGDDQPQHF

CDR3 length: 14
V gene: TRBV12-3/TRBV12-4
clone size: many
CDR3 protein: CASSTGGSVVEQYF

CDR3 length: 15
V gene: TRBV5-1
clone size: many
CDR3 protein: CASSLAATNAYEQYF

CDR3 length: 17
V gene: TRBV18
clone size: -
CDR3 protein: CASSQGGRYSGANVLTF

CDR3 length: 11
V gene: TRBV18
clone size: -
CDR3 protein: CASSPLIEQYF

CDR3 length: 13
V gene: TRBV7-2
clone size: few
CDR3 protein: CASSLRTSDEQFF

CDR3 length: 13
V gene: TRBV7-9
clone size: many
CDR3 protein: CASSFFGNQPQHF

CDR3 length: 13
V gene: TRBV30
clone size: few
CDR3 protein: CAWSLPRGAGYTF

CDR3 length: 15
V gene: TRBV18
clone size: many
CDR3 protein: CASSRLTGSNQPQHF

CDR3 length: 11
V gene: TRBV5-1
clone size: many
CDR3 protein: CASRENEKLFF

CDR3 length: 15
V gene: TRBV20-1
clone size: few
CDR3 protein: CSARDSRTGSYEQYF

CDR3 length: 14
V gene: TRBV12-3/TRBV12-4
clone size: many
CDR3 protein: CASSLDSHPLGYTF

CDR3 length: 12
V gene: TRBV20-1
clone size: many
CDR3 protein: CSPGQKNTEAFF

CDR3 length: 16
V gene: TRBV27
clone size: many
CDR3 protein: CASSLYGVTNTGELFF

CDR3 length: 14
V gene: TRBV20-1
clone size: -
CDR3 protein: CSAYTDIPSYEQYF